These T cell receptor beta chains were read from a single sample in a study of blood T cells in healthy people across ages. From the 5' RACE reads, TCRdb called clonotypes with MiXCR, one entry per CDR3 protein. The sample holds about 280,000 distinct CDR3 sequences, roughly a quarter seen once. Input material: blood. Receptor source: a woman between 65 and 79 years old in good health. Each CDR3 is given with its conserved first and last residue. The order of the fields is CDR3 DNA, CDR3 protein, V gene, J gene, D gene, clone size. D genes are given only for firm matches. Not all rows give a size; the values are once, few, many and, for expanded clones, a class.

TGCAGTGCTGGACCGTACTCCTACGAGCAGTACTTC,CSAGPYSYEQYF,TRBV20-1,TRBJ2-7,.,.
TGCGCCAGCAGCTTGGGGGACAGCTACTACGAGCAGTACTTC,CASSLGDSYYEQYF,TRBV5-1,TRBJ2-7,TRBD1,.
TGTGCCACCAGTGATTTGGCCTCCTCGGGGACAGATACGCAGTATTTT,CATSDLASSGTDTQYF,TRBV24-1,TRBJ2-3,.,.
TGTGCCAGCAGCCAAGTGGCGGGAGAGGGAAATACGCAGTATTTT,CASSQVAGEGNTQYF,TRBV3-1,TRBJ2-3,TRBD2,few
TGTGCCAGCAACCCCAACGACAGGGCTGTACACGAGCAGTACTTC,CASNPNDRAVHEQYF,TRBV28,TRBJ2-7,TRBD1,.
TGTGCCAGCAGTCCACTAGCGGGGGGGCCGGGAGAGACCCAGTACTTC,CASSPLAGGPGETQYF,TRBV28,TRBJ2-5,TRBD2,.
TGTGCCAGCAGCCCTTTCGTGATAATTCGCTTGGGACAGAATAATTCACCCCTCCACTTT,CASSPFVIIRLGQNNSPLHF,TRBV28,TRBJ1-6,TRBD1,few
TGCAGCGTTGAAGGGGTAGCGGAGTCATCTCAGTTCTTC,CSVEGVAESSQFF,TRBV29-1,TRBJ2-1,.,.
TGCAGTGCTAGAGTACCCGGGACTAGGATCAGCAATGAGCAGTTCTTC,CSARVPGTRISNEQFF,TRBV20-1,TRBJ2-1,TRBD2,.
TGTGCCAGCAGTTTATCCGGGAAATCTGGGGCCAACGTCCTGACTTTC,CASSLSGKSGANVLTF,TRBV28,TRBJ2-6,.,.
TGTGCCAGCATTGGGGCAGGGAAAAACAATGAGCAGTTCTTC,CASIGAGKNNEQFF,TRBV2,TRBJ2-1,.,few
TGTGCCAGCAGAACAGGGGGGCATCAAGAGACCCAGTACTTC,CASRTGGHQETQYF,TRBV28,TRBJ2-5,TRBD1,.
TGCGCCAGCAGCTTGGCCAGTATAGCGGGTCCGAGCTCTGGGGCCAACGTCCTGACTTTC,CASSLASIAGPSSGANVLTF,TRBV5-1,TRBJ2-6,TRBD2,few
TGTGCCAGCAGCCCAGGGGGGGAGCGCCGCGGAGAGCAGTTCTTC,CASSPGGERRGEQFF,TRBV7-6,TRBJ2-1,.,.
TGTGCCAGCAGCCGGGACAGGGGGAAAGATACGCAGCATTTT,CASSRDRGKDTQHF,TRBV2,TRBJ1-5,TRBD1,.
TGCAGCGTTGCTGGACAATGGAACACTGAAGCTTTCTTT,CSVAGQWNTEAFF,TRBV29-1,TRBJ1-1,.,few
TGCAGTATTGCCGGGGGACCCTACGAGCAGTACTTC,CSIAGGPYEQYF,TRBV20-1,TRBJ2-7,.,.